The rows below give T cell receptor beta chains drawn from one sample of a study of blood T cell repertoires in COVID-19. Clones were read by immunoSEQ multiplex PCR, and TCRdb kept only the in-frame ones, dropping some. The sample has approximately 160,000 clones; approximately 88% are singletons. The sample comprised peripheral blood. The receptors here all came from a woman aged 60-75 years with acute or convalescent COVID-19. Each CDR3 is given with its conserved first and last residue. D genes are given only for firm matches. Size tells how often a clone was seen (once, few, many) or the class of an expanded clone, and some rows leave it out.

j_call v_call d_call clone_size cdr3_nt cdr3_aa
TRBJ2-5 TRBV7-2 TRBD2 once TGTGCCAGCAGCCCTTGGGGGGGGAGTGAGACCCAGTACTTC CASSPWGGSETQYF
TRBJ1-2 TRBV4-3 - - TGCGCCAGCAGCCAAGAGGGGGGGCACCCCTATGGCTACACCTTC CASSQEGGHPYGYTF
TRBJ2-3 TRBV9 - - TGTGCCAGCAGCTCTGACCGGGACTCCTACACAGATACGCAGTATTTT CASSSDRDSYTDTQYF
TRBJ1-1 TRBV5-1 - - TGCGCCAGCAGCTTGACCGTAGACACTGAAGCTTTCTTT CASSLTVDTEAFF
TRBJ2-1 TRBV28 - - TGTGCCAGCAGTCCGTACAGGGGACTCTCCTACAATGAGCAGTTCTTC CASSPYRGLSYNEQFF
TRBJ2-2 TRBV5-6 TRBD2 - TGTGCCAGCAGCTTGTCTCGGGGGGTGAACACCGGGGAGCTGTTTTTT CASSLSRGVNTGELFF
TRBJ1-2 TRBV27 TRBD1 - TGTGCCAGCACGGACAGGGGGTATGGCTACACCTTC CASTDRGYGYTF
TRBJ1-1 TRBV2 - - TGTGCCAGCAGTGAAAACCACATGAACACTGAAGCTTTCTTT CASSENHMNTEAFF
TRBJ2-7 TRBV18 TRBD1 - TGTGCCAGCTCACCGGCCGGGACAGGAGCCTCCTACGAGCAGTACTTC CASSPAGTGASYEQYF
TRBJ1-1 TRBV5-4 TRBD1 - TGTGCCAGCAGCTTGGGGCGGACAGGGCCCAACACTGAAGCTTTCTTT CASSLGRTGPNTEAFF
TRBJ1-6 TRBV19 - - TGTGCCAGTAGCGAGTGGTCCTATAATTCACCCCTCCACTTT CASSEWSYNSPLHF
TRBJ2-7 TRBV2 - - TGTGCCAGCTGTCCCAAGAGGGTTTGGAACGAGCAGTACTTC CASCPKRVWNEQYF
TRBJ2-3 TRBV21-1 - - TGTGCCAGCAGCAAAGGAGGGCTAGCGTGTAGCACAGATACGCAGTATTTT CASSKGGLACSTDTQYF
TRBJ1-1 TRBV28 - - TGTGCCAGCAGTTTAACGACAACTGAAGCTTTCTTT CASSLTTTEAFF
TRBJ1-4 TRBV19 - - TGTGCCAGTAGTATCCCAGGGGCCTCGCTTGAAAAACTGTTTTTT CASSIPGASLEKLFF
TRBJ1-1 TRBV6-1 TRBD1 once TGTGCCAGCAGTGCTAGGGGGCTTACTAAGAACACTGAAGCTTTCTTT CASSARGLTKNTEAFF
TRBJ1-2 TRBV30 - once TGTGCCTGGAGCGCAGCTAACTATGGCTACACCTTC CAWSAANYGYTF
TRBJ2-7 TRBV7-6 TRBD2 - TGTGCCAGCAGCCAGCGGGACTCGCTTAGTCACTACGAGCAGTACTTC CASSQRDSLSHYEQYF
TRBJ2-5 TRBV9 - - TGTGCCAGCAGCGCCAGGGGAGGGCAAGAGACCCAGTACTTC CASSARGGQETQYF
TRBJ1-5 TRBV6-2/TRBV6-3 - - TGTGCCAGCAGTTACTCTCTCGGTGGCAATCAGCCCCAGCATTTT CASSYSLGGNQPQHF
TRBJ2-7 TRBV28 TRBD2 - TGTGCCAGCAGTTTATTAAGAGGAAGCGGGGGCTCCTACGAGCAGTACTTC CASSLLRGSGGSYEQYF
TRBJ2-5 TRBV4-3 TRBD2 - TGCGCCAGCAGCCAAGGGGCTAGCGGGGGGGCACGAGAGACCCAGTACTTC CASSQGASGGARETQYF
TRBJ2-3 TRBV7-6 TRBD2 - TGTGCCAGCAGCTTAGGGCGACTAGCGGGGGGGCTTACGGATACGCAGTATTTT CASSLGRLAGGLTDTQYF
TRBJ1-5 TRBV3-1/TRBV3-2 - - TGTGCCAGCAGCCAAGATGGCCGGGGAACGGCACTTAGCCAGCCCCAGCATTTT CASSQDGRGTALSQPQHF
TRBJ2-7 TRBV5-4 TRBD1 - TGTGCCAGCAGCTTTCCGGGACAGGGAGTCGTTGGCGAGCAGTACTTC CASSFPGQGVVGEQYF
TRBJ1-2 TRBV5-1 TRBD1 - TGCGCCAGCAGCGCCTCGGGGCAGGGGGCACTCTATGGCTACACCTTC CASSASGQGALYGYTF
TRBJ1-6 TRBV5-1 - - TGCGCCAGCAGCTTGGGGACAGTCCCCTATAATTCACCCCTCCACTTT CASSLGTVPYNSPLHF
TRBJ2-2 TRBV10-1 - - TGCGCCAGCAGTGAGAGGGGAACCGGGGAGCTGTTTTTT CASSERGTGELFF
TRBJ2-1 TRBV7-2 TRBD2 - TGTGCCAGCAACCCGAGACGACTAGCGGGGGGCCTTGATGAGCAGTTCTTC CASNPRRLAGGLDEQFF
TRBJ1-1 TRBV29-1 TRBD1 - TGCAGGGGGGGCAGGGGGCGAACTGAAGCTTTCTTT CRGGRGRTEAFF
TRBJ2-2 TRBV5-1 TRBD1 once TGCGCCAGCAGCGGGAATTCAGGGGGCAACGGGGAGCTGTTTTTT CASSGNSGGNGELFF
TRBJ1-6 TRBV4-1 - - TGCGCCAGCAGCCAAGGTACAGGGTTGACACCCCTCCACTTT CASSQGTGLTPLHF
TRBJ1-6 TRBV12-3/TRBV12-4 - - TGTGCCAGCAGTTCCCCCTTTTCCCCCCTCCACTTT CASSSPFSPLHF
TRBJ1-4 TRBV29-1 - once TGCAGCGTGCAAGAGGAGGCTAATGAAAAACTGTTTTTT CSVQEEANEKLFF
TRBJ2-3 TRBV4-2 TRBD2 few TGTGCCAGCAGCCAAGATGGCGGGGGGGAAGCAGATACGCAGTATTTT CASSQDGGGEADTQYF
TRBJ1-1 TRBV19 - - TGTGCCAGTAGCTTGCGGACAGCCCTAGGGACTGAAGCTTTCTTT CASSLRTALGTEAFF
TRBJ1-3 TRBV5-6 - - TGTGCCAGCAGCTTGCGAACAGTACCCTCTGGAAACACCATATATTTT CASSLRTVPSGNTIYF
TRBJ1-4 TRBV7-9 - - TGTGCCAGCAGCCCTACACAGGGTGGCCGTGAAAAACTGTTTTTT CASSPTQGGREKLFF
TRBJ2-1 TRBV7-9 TRBD1 - TGTGCCAGCAGCCCCGGGACAGGGGGCTTCTACAATGAGCAGTTCTTC CASSPGTGGFYNEQFF
TRBJ1-4 TRBV3-1/TRBV3-2 - - TGTGCCAGCCAAGACAGTTATAATGAAAAACTGTTTTTT CASQDSYNEKLFF
TRBJ1-1 TRBV11-3 TRBD1 - TGTGCCAGCAGCGATGACCGGGACAGACTCCTTGAAGCTTTCTTT CASSDDRDRLLEAFF
TRBJ1-4 TRBV5-6 TRBD1 - TGTGCCAGCAGCTTGGGGGACAGGGTTGAAAAACTGTTTTTT CASSLGDRVEKLFF
TRBJ2-1 TRBV5-4 - - TGTGCCAGCAGTACTACTCACTACAATGAGCAGTTCTTC CASSTTHYNEQFF
TRBJ1-6 TRBV7-9 - - TGTGCCAGCAGCTTAGTCAATAATTCACCCCTCCACTTT CASSLVNNSPLHF
TRBJ1-2 TRBV5-1 - - TGCGCCAGCAGCTTGATTGAGAGTTCCTATGGCTACACCTTC CASSLIESSYGYTF
TRBJ2-1 TRBV7-9 TRBD1 - TGTGCCAGCAGCGTACCGGGACAGGCCGTCTACAATGAGCAGTTCTTC CASSVPGQAVYNEQFF
TRBJ2-1 TRBV7-6 TRBD2 - TGTGCCAGCAGCTTAGGCTCGTCTAGCGGAGATGAGCAGTTCTTC CASSLGSSSGDEQFF
TRBJ2-2 TRBV6-4 - - TGTGCCAGCAGTGAAGGGGACACCGGGGAGCTGTTTTTT CASSEGDTGELFF
TRBJ1-4 TRBV7-3 TRBD1 - TGTGCCAGCAGCTCGGACAGGGAATCAACTAATGAAAAACTGTTTTTT CASSSDRESTNEKLFF
TRBJ1-1 TRBV28 - - TGTGCCAGTTTAAAGCCGGGTCCCACTGAAGCTTTCTTT CASLKPGPTEAFF